In its sample, the clone carrying this T cell receptor beta chain is medium-sized. TCRdb redid the calling of the PCR reads with MiXCR, one entry per CDR3 protein. The profile shows some 10,000 distinct CDR3 sequences, 15% to 20% of them singletons. These data come from a study of molecular identifiers for immune sequencing clone quantification. Germline V gene lookup returns CDR1 SNHLY and CDR2 FYNNEI. With 0 bases removed from V and 2 bases from J, the gap between germline ends came to 10 bases. This CDR3 has 15 amino acids. The specimen was naive CD8+ T cells from blood, with Jurkat cell RNA spiked in. Indicated subset: FACS-sorted CD8+CD4-CCR7+CD45RA+ naive T cells. This clonotype was sampled from a human donor in good health. Some libraries in this study had Jurkat cell RNA spiked in. This chain joins TRBV2 and TRBJ2-5; unclear D gene. The CDR3 DNA follows: TGTGCCAGCAGTGAAGCCCTCGCCTGGCAAGAGACCCAGTACTTC. Amino acids: CASSEALAWQETQYF.